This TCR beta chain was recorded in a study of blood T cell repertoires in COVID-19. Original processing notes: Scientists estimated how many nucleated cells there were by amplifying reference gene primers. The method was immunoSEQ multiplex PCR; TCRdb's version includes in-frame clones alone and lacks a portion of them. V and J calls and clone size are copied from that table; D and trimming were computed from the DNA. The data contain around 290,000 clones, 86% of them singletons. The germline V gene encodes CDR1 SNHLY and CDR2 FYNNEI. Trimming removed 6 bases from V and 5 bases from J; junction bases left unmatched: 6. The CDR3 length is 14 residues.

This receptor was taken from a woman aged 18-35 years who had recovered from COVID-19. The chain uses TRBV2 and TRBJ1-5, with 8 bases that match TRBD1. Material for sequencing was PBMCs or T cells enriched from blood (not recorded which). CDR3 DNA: TGTGCCAGCAGGAAACGGACAGGGCATCAGCCCCAGCATTTT. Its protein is CASRKRTGHQPQHF. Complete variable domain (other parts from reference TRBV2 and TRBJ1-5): EPEVTQTPSHQVTQMGQEVILRCVPISNHLYFYWYRQILGQKVEFLVSFYNNEISEKSEIFDDQFSVERPDGSNFTLKIRSTKLEDSAMYFCASRKRTGHQPQHFGDGTRLSIL.